The rows below give T cell receptor beta chains drawn from one sample of a study of blood T cell repertoires in COVID-19. Method: immunoSEQ multiplex PCR; TCRdb's copy keeps in-frame clones and lacks some. The table lists roughly 120,000 clones, roughly 84% of them singletons. Input material: peripheral blood. These receptors originate from a middle-aged man with acute or convalescent COVID-19. Both conserved end residues are part of each CDR3. D genes are given only for firm matches. Clone size is not always given. Where it is, it says once, few, many or a class for expanded clones.

D gene: TRBD1; J gene: TRBJ2-6; V gene: TRBV3-1/TRBV3-2; clone size: -; CDR3 protein: CASSPVPGQGLGSGANVLTF; CDR3 DNA: TGTGCCAGCAGCCCCGTCCCGGGACAGGGTTTGGGCTCTGGGGCCAACGTCCTGACTTTC
D gene: -; J gene: TRBJ2-3; V gene: TRBV20-1; clone size: -; CDR3 protein: CSAALSDTQYF; CDR3 DNA: TGCAGTGCAGCACTCTCAGATACGCAGTATTTT
D gene: -; J gene: TRBJ2-7; V gene: TRBV21-1; clone size: -; CDR3 protein: CASRCGRGAIYFYEQYF; CDR3 DNA: TGTGCCAGCAGGTGCGGTCGGGGGGCAATTTATTTCTACGAGCAGTACTTC
D gene: -; J gene: TRBJ2-4; V gene: TRBV7-9; clone size: -; CDR3 protein: CASSLSSGRVNIQYF; CDR3 DNA: TGTGCCAGCAGCTTATCCTCCGGGAGAGTCAACATTCAGTACTTC
D gene: -; J gene: TRBJ1-6; V gene: TRBV4-2; clone size: -; CDR3 protein: CASSQADSPGLHF; CDR3 DNA: TGTGCCAGCAGCCAAGCCGACAGTCCGGGCCTCCACTTT
D gene: -; J gene: TRBJ1-1; V gene: TRBV5-1; clone size: -; CDR3 protein: CASSLQVLNTEAFF; CDR3 DNA: TGCGCCAGCAGCTTGCAGGTGCTGAACACTGAAGCTTTCTTT
D gene: -; J gene: TRBJ1-6; V gene: TRBV28; clone size: -; CDR3 protein: CASSLYGSSYNSPLHF; CDR3 DNA: TGTGCCAGCAGTTTATACGGGAGCTCCTATAATTCACCCCTCCACTTT
D gene: -; J gene: TRBJ2-1; V gene: TRBV7-9; clone size: -; CDR3 protein: CASSPLTGTLYSYNEQFF; CDR3 DNA: TGTGCCAGCAGCCCTTTAACGGGGACACTATACTCCTACAATGAGCAGTTCTTC
D gene: TRBD2; J gene: TRBJ2-7; V gene: TRBV6-5; clone size: -; CDR3 protein: CASSGLGGGAEQYF; CDR3 DNA: TGTGCCAGCAGCGGACTTGGCGGGGGGGCCGAGCAGTACTTC
D gene: TRBD1; J gene: TRBJ2-7; V gene: TRBV5-1; clone size: -; CDR3 protein: CASSLGQGSYEQYF; CDR3 DNA: TGCGCCAGCAGCCTGGGACAGGGCTCCTACGAGCAGTACTTC
D gene: TRBD1; J gene: TRBJ2-2; V gene: TRBV11-1; clone size: -; CDR3 protein: CASRAGTGNTGELFF; CDR3 DNA: TGTGCCAGCAGAGCCGGGACAGGGAACACCGGGGAGCTGTTTTTT
D gene: -; J gene: TRBJ2-3; V gene: TRBV4-3; clone size: -; CDR3 protein: CASSQDRVSTDTQYF; CDR3 DNA: TGCGCCAGCAGCCAAGACAGGGTTAGCACAGATACGCAGTATTTT
D gene: -; J gene: TRBJ2-5; V gene: TRBV11-2; clone size: -; CDR3 protein: CASSLEMYRTQYF; CDR3 DNA: TGTGCCAGCAGCTTAGAGATGTATAGGACCCAGTACTTC
D gene: TRBD2; J gene: TRBJ2-7; V gene: TRBV11-3; clone size: -; CDR3 protein: CASSSDGRAPEQYF; CDR3 DNA: TGTGCCAGCAGCTCGGACGGGAGGGCCCCCGAGCAGTACTTC
D gene: -; J gene: TRBJ2-2; V gene: TRBV19; clone size: -; CDR3 protein: CASSITGITGELFF; CDR3 DNA: TGTGCCAGTAGTATAACAGGAATCACCGGGGAGCTGTTTTTT
D gene: TRBD1; J gene: TRBJ1-4; V gene: TRBV5-5; clone size: -; CDR3 protein: CASSHRGLGTNEKLFF; CDR3 DNA: TGTGCCAGCAGCCACAGGGGGCTGGGGACTAATGAAAAACTGTTTTTT
D gene: TRBD1; J gene: TRBJ2-7; V gene: TRBV28; clone size: -; CDR3 protein: CASSLRGQYYEQYF; CDR3 DNA: TGTGCCAGCAGTTTAAGGGGACAGTACTACGAGCAGTACTTC
D gene: TRBD2; J gene: TRBJ2-5; V gene: TRBV4-2; clone size: few; CDR3 protein: CASSPERGGQETQYF; CDR3 DNA: TGTGCCAGCAGCCCAGAGCGGGGGGGACAAGAGACCCAGTACTTC
D gene: TRBD2; J gene: TRBJ2-3; V gene: TRBV5-5; clone size: -; CDR3 protein: CASSLVATSGTDTQYF; CDR3 DNA: TGTGCCAGCAGCTTGGTGGCGACTAGCGGCACAGATACGCAGTATTTT
D gene: TRBD2; J gene: TRBJ2-5; V gene: TRBV7-8; clone size: -; CDR3 protein: CASSLTSEETQYF; CDR3 DNA: TGTGCCAGCAGCTTGACTAGCGAGGAGACCCAGTACTTC
D gene: -; J gene: TRBJ2-3; V gene: TRBV5-1; clone size: -; CDR3 protein: CASSFSTGSSTDTQYF; CDR3 DNA: TGCGCCAGCAGCTTTAGTACAGGGTCTAGCACAGATACGCAGTATTTT
D gene: TRBD1; J gene: TRBJ1-5; V gene: TRBV19; clone size: -; CDR3 protein: CASTSGQGFQPQHF; CDR3 DNA: TGTGCCAGTACCTCGGGACAGGGATTTCAGCCCCAGCATTTT
D gene: -; J gene: TRBJ1-1; V gene: TRBV6-5; clone size: -; CDR3 protein: CASSYSKPNTEAFF; CDR3 DNA: TGTGCCAGCAGTTACTCGAAGCCGAACACTGAAGCTTTCTTT
D gene: -; J gene: TRBJ1-2; V gene: TRBV18; clone size: -; CDR3 protein: CASSPEELYGYTF; CDR3 DNA: TGTGCCAGCTCACCGGAGGAGCTCTATGGCTACACCTTC
D gene: -; J gene: TRBJ2-1; V gene: TRBV2; clone size: -; CDR3 protein: CASSPRGREQFF; CDR3 DNA: TGTGCCAGCAGTCCTAGGGGCAGAGAGCAGTTCTTC
D gene: TRBD2; J gene: TRBJ2-5; V gene: TRBV9; clone size: -; CDR3 protein: CASSVLSGMGGETQYF; CDR3 DNA: TGTGCCAGCAGCGTACTTAGCGGGATGGGTGGAGAGACCCAGTACTTC
D gene: -; J gene: TRBJ2-5; V gene: TRBV12-2; clone size: -; CDR3 protein: CASRLISGEEETQYF; CDR3 DNA: TGTGCAAGTCGCTTAATTTCGGGAGAAGAGGAGACCCAGTACTTC
D gene: -; J gene: TRBJ2-2; V gene: TRBV12-3/TRBV12-4; clone size: -; CDR3 protein: CASSPQSTGELFF; CDR3 DNA: TGTGCCAGCAGTCCCCAGTCCACCGGGGAGCTGTTTTTT
D gene: -; J gene: TRBJ2-3; V gene: TRBV5-1; clone size: -; CDR3 protein: CASSLDRYTDTQYF; CDR3 DNA: TGCGCCAGCAGCTTGGATCGGTACACAGATACGCAGTATTTT
D gene: TRBD2; J gene: TRBJ2-1; V gene: TRBV2; clone size: few; CDR3 protein: CASSVDSGDYNEQFF; CDR3 DNA: TGTGCCAGCAGTGTTGATAGCGGGGACTACAATGAGCAGTTCTTC
D gene: TRBD1; J gene: TRBJ1-5; V gene: TRBV2; clone size: -; CDR3 protein: CASTGTGRNQPQHF; CDR3 DNA: TGTGCCAGTACCGGGACAGGGCGGAATCAGCCCCAGCATTTT
D gene: TRBD1; J gene: TRBJ1-2; V gene: TRBV9; clone size: -; CDR3 protein: CASTLYGTGNYGYTF; CDR3 DNA: TGTGCCAGCACTCTCTACGGGACAGGGAACTATGGCTACACCTTC
D gene: -; J gene: TRBJ1-2; V gene: TRBV4-3; clone size: -; CDR3 protein: CASSQEGGYGYTF; CDR3 DNA: TGCGCCAGCAGCCAAGAGGGAGGCTATGGCTACACCTTC
D gene: TRBD2; J gene: TRBJ2-7; V gene: TRBV6-5; clone size: -; CDR3 protein: CASSYRSSGEYEQYF; CDR3 DNA: TGTGCCAGCAGTTACCGCTCTAGCGGGGAATACGAGCAGTACTTC
D gene: TRBD1; J gene: TRBJ1-1; V gene: TRBV4-1; clone size: once; CDR3 protein: CASSPQGAGNTEAFF; CDR3 DNA: TGCGCCAGCAGCCCACAGGGGGCTGGGAACACTGAAGCTTTCTTT
D gene: -; J gene: TRBJ2-3; V gene: TRBV18; clone size: once; CDR3 protein: CASSPSTAPDTQYF; CDR3 DNA: TGTGCCAGCTCACCTTCGACTGCCCCAGATACGCAGTATTTT
D gene: TRBD2; J gene: TRBJ2-3; V gene: TRBV27; clone size: -; CDR3 protein: CASSWARLAGESSTDTQYF; CDR3 DNA: TGTGCCAGCAGTTGGGCAAGACTAGCGGGAGAGAGTAGCACAGATACGCAGTATTTT
D gene: -; J gene: TRBJ1-3; V gene: TRBV30; clone size: -; CDR3 protein: CAWQRTRGTGNTIYF; CDR3 DNA: TGTGCCTGGCAGCGGACCCGGGGTACTGGAAACACCATATATTTT
D gene: -; J gene: TRBJ2-7; V gene: TRBV6-1; clone size: -; CDR3 protein: CASSDRHPYEQYF; CDR3 DNA: TGTGCCAGCAGTGACAGGCATCCTTACGAGCAGTACTTC
D gene: TRBD2; J gene: TRBJ2-4; V gene: TRBV4-1; clone size: -; CDR3 protein: CASSQVNSGSFIQYF; CDR3 DNA: TGCGCCAGCAGCCAAGTGAATAGCGGGAGCTTCATTCAGTACTTC
D gene: -; J gene: TRBJ2-1; V gene: TRBV15; clone size: few; CDR3 protein: CATSRASSSSYNEQFF; CDR3 DNA: TGTGCCACCAGCAGAGCTAGCAGCAGCTCCTACAATGAGCAGTTCTTC
D gene: -; J gene: TRBJ2-7; V gene: TRBV18; clone size: -; CDR3 protein: CASSLSSGIDEQYF; CDR3 DNA: TGTGCCAGCTCACTATCATCAGGGATCGACGAGCAGTACTTC
D gene: TRBD1; J gene: TRBJ2-7; V gene: TRBV7-9; clone size: -; CDR3 protein: CASSSYRDRNSYEQYF; CDR3 DNA: TGTGCCAGCAGCTCGTACCGGGACAGGAACTCCTACGAGCAGTACTTC
D gene: TRBD1; J gene: TRBJ1-2; V gene: TRBV14; clone size: -; CDR3 protein: CASSRGPQTGGATF; CDR3 DNA: TGTGCCAGCAGCAGGGGGCCCCAGACAGGTGGGGCGACCTTC
D gene: -; J gene: TRBJ2-7; V gene: TRBV13; clone size: -; CDR3 protein: CASSSSIAGSYEQYF; CDR3 DNA: TGTGCCAGCAGCTCCTCTATAGCTGGCTCCTACGAGCAGTACTTC
D gene: TRBD2; J gene: TRBJ2-5; V gene: TRBV27; clone size: -; CDR3 protein: CASSSQRGWETQYF; CDR3 DNA: TGTGCCAGCAGTAGCCAGCGGGGTTGGGAGACCCAGTACTTC
D gene: TRBD1; J gene: TRBJ1-2; V gene: TRBV7-8; clone size: -; CDR3 protein: CASSLSLGQGYGYTF; CDR3 DNA: TGTGCCAGCAGCTTATCCTTGGGACAGGGCTATGGCTACACCTTC
D gene: -; J gene: TRBJ1-5; V gene: TRBV7-2; clone size: -; CDR3 protein: CASSSGQNQPQHF; CDR3 DNA: TGTGCCAGCAGCTCCGGACAGAATCAGCCCCAGCATTTT
D gene: TRBD1; J gene: TRBJ2-7; V gene: TRBV19; clone size: once; CDR3 protein: CASSFRQGPYEQYF; CDR3 DNA: TGTGCCAGTAGTTTCCGACAGGGCCCCTACGAGCAGTACTTC
D gene: -; J gene: TRBJ1-4; V gene: TRBV21-1; clone size: -; CDR3 protein: CASSPRQGVGSRREKLFF; CDR3 DNA: TGTGCCAGCAGCCCAAGACAGGGGGTAGGGTCCCGTCGTGAAAAACTGTTTTTT
D gene: -; J gene: TRBJ1-1; V gene: TRBV5-6; clone size: once; CDR3 protein: CASSVPGQGTEAFF; CDR3 DNA: TGTGCCAGCAGCGTACCGGGACAAGGCACTGAAGCTTTCTTT